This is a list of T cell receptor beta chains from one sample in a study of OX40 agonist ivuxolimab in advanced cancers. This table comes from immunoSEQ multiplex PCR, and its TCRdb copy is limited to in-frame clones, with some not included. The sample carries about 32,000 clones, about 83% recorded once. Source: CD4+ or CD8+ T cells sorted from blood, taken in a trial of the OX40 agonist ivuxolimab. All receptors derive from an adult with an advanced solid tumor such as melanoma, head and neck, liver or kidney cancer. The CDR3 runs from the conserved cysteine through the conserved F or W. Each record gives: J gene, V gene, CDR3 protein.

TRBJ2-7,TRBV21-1,CASSARGPEQYF
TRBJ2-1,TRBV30,CAWSLLAGEQFF
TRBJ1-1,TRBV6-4,CASSTGEENTEAFF
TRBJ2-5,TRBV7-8,CASSRRSGGQETQYF
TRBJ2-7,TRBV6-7,CASSFRIAGEGSYEQYF
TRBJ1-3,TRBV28,CASVPGETGNTIYF
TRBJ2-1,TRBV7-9,CASSPTSGRAYNEQFF
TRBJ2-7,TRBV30,CASTRNFYEQYF
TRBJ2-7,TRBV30,CAWSPGTVNYEQYF
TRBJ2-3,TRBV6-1,CASRFSGGAADTQYF
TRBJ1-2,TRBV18,CASSPTGTDYGYTF
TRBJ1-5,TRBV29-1,CSVEDGMNQPQHF
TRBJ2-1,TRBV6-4,CASSDWAGGKFF
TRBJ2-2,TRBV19,CASQGSVGELFF
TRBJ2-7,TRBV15,CATSGEAGGYYEQYF
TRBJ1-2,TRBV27,CASSLTPQGAGGYTF
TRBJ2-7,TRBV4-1,CASSQDSIPAGPTYEQYF
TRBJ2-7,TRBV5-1,CASSLANMGAPSYEQYF
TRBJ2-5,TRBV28,CASSSPRGQETQYF
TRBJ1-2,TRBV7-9,CASKERGPRGGYTF
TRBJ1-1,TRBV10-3,CAHRDVRNTEAFF
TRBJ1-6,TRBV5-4,CASSLGGRDGNSPLHF
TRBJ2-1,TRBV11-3,CASSLGGAGDEQFF
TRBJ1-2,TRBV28,CASSFQRLGGYTF
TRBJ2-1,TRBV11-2,CASRSEGVEQFF
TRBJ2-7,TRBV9,CASSVGPSGRAGEQYF
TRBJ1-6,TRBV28,CASSFPHNSPLHF
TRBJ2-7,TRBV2,CASSAGRSYEQYF
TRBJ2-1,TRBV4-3,CASSPEAGASSYNEQFF
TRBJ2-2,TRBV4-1,CASSQRQVTGTGELFF
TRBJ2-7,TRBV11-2,CASSLGHSPYEQYF
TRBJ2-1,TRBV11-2,CASSAVEVRTYNEQFF
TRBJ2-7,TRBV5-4,CASSSTQYEQYF
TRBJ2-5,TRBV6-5,CASSYAPGTGGETQYF
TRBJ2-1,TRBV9,CASSPGSGLANNEQFF
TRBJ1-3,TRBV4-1,CASSEGSGNTIYF
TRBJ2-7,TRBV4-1,CASSRRGNEQYF
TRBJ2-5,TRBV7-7,CASSLGSGGPLQETQYF
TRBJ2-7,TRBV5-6,CASSFETGEQYF
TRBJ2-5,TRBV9,CASSVSQSPGAPQETQYF
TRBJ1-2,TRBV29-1,CSATKEGYTF
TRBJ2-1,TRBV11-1,CASSQGLGSYNEQFF
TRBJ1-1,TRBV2,CASSGGLTNTEAFF
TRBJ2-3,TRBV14,CASSQSPGGADTQYF
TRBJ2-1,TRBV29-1,CSVEHRATNEQFF
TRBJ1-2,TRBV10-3,CAISEPDGGVDGYTF
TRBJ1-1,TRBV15,CATSRGVGTEAFF
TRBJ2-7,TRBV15,CATSRGTSQLYEQYF
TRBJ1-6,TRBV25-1,CASRFDRGSPLHF
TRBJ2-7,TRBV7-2,CASSLVGALFHEQYF